This T cell receptor (beta chain) was sequenced during a study of siplizumab effects on memory and regulatory T cells. Points from the study as a whole: Sequences below about 10^-5 frequency were poorly captured. As a result, only a minor fraction of alloreactive clones mapped to unstimulated subsets.

The CDR3 consists of 14 residues. In germline, CDR1 is MDHEN, CDR2 SYDVKM. The V gene lost 3 bases and the J gene lost 0 bases, with 8 bases spanning the gap. In regard to this clone: Its antigen remains unknown.

Some clones are missing from TCRdb's copy, which holds only in-frame ones; the method was immunoSEQ multiplex PCR. In the table there are approximately 75,000 clones, roughly 93% of which are singletons. The chain couples TRBV28 to TRBJ1-2; D is unclear. This TCR was sampled from a human donor in good health. Material for sequencing was CD8+ T cells sorted from blood. The chain's CDR3 is CASSFRESNYGYTF. Written as DNA, the CDR3 is TGTGCCAGCAGTTTTAGGGAATCTAACTATGGCTACACCTTC.